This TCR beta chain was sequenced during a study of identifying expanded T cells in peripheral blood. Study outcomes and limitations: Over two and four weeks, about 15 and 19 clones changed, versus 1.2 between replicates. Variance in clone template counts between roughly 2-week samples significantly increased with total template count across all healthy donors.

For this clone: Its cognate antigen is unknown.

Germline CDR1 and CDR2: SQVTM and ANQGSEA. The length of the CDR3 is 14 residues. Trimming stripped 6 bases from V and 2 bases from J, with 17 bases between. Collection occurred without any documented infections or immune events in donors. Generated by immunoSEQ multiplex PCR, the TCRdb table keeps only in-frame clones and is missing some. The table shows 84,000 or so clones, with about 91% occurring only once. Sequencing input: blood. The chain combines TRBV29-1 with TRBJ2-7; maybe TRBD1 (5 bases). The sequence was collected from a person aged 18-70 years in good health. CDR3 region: CSVAQEARAYEQYF. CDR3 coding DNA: TGCAGCGTCGCACAGGAAGCTCGGGCCTACGAGCAGTACTTC.